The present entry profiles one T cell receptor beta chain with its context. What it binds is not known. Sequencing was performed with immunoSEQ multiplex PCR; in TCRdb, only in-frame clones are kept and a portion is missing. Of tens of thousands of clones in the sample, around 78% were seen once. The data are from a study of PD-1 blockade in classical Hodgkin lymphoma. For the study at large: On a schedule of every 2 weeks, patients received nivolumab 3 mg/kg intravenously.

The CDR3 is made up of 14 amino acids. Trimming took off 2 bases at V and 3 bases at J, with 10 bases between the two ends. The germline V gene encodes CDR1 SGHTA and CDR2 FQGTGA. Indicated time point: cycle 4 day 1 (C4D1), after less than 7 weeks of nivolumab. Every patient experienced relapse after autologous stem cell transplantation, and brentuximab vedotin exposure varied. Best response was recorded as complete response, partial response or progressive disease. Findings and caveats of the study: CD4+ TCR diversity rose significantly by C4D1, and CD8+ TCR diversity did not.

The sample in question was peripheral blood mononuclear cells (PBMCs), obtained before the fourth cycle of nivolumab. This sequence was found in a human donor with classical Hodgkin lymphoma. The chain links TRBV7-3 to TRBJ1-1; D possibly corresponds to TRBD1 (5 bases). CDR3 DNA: TGTGCCAGCAGCTTATTCGGGGGAGACACTGAAGCTTTCTTT. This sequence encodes CASSLFGGDTEAFF. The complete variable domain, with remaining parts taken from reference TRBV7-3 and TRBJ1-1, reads GAGVSQTPSNKVTEKGKYVELRCDPISGHTALYWYRQSLGQGPEFLIYFQGTGAADDSGLPNDRFFAVRPEGSVSTLKIQRTERGDSAVYLCASSLFGGDTEAFFGQGTRLTVV.